This is a list of T cell receptor beta chains from one sample in a study of blood T cell repertoires in COVID-19. The table came from immunoSEQ multiplex PCR; TCRdb's copy has only in-frame clones and leaves some out. The table lists roughly 43,000 clones, approximately 90% of them singletons. Sequences were obtained from PBMCs or T cells enriched from blood (not recorded which). These receptors were taken from a woman aged 45-65 years who had recovered from COVID-19. CDR3s include the opening cysteine and the closing phenylalanine or tryptophan. Each record gives: D gene, J gene, V gene, clone size, CDR3 protein, CDR3 DNA. The D gene is left open where the match is weak. Some rows have no size entry. The others give once, few or many, or a class for an expanded clone.

D gene: .
J gene: TRBJ2-1
V gene: TRBV18
clone size: once
CDR3 protein: CASSPAFRGNEQFF
CDR3 DNA: TGTGCCAGCTCACCGGCCTTCAGGGGCAATGAGCAGTTCTTC

D gene: .
J gene: TRBJ2-4
V gene: TRBV7-6
clone size: .
CDR3 protein: CASSLSGRRGNIQYF
CDR3 DNA: TGTGCCAGCAGCTTGTCCGGGAGACGCGGAAACATTCAGTACTTC

D gene: TRBD1
J gene: TRBJ1-4
V gene: TRBV27
clone size: few
CDR3 protein: CASSSSGTGGEKLFF
CDR3 DNA: TGTGCCAGCAGTTCATCCGGGACAGGGGGAGAAAAACTGTTTTTT

D gene: .
J gene: TRBJ1-5
V gene: TRBV29-1
clone size: few
CDR3 protein: CSVEGQAGQPQHF
CDR3 DNA: TGCAGCGTTGAGGGGCAGGCCGGTCAGCCCCAGCATTTT

D gene: .
J gene: TRBJ1-6
V gene: TRBV19
clone size: .
CDR3 protein: CASSMAGYGNNSPLHF
CDR3 DNA: TGTGCCAGTAGTATGGCAGGGTATGGCAATAATTCACCCCTCCACTTT

D gene: TRBD2
J gene: TRBJ2-5
V gene: TRBV10-2
clone size: .
CDR3 protein: CASTGLAVQETQYF
CDR3 DNA: TGCGCCAGCACGGGACTAGCGGTACAAGAGACCCAGTACTTC

D gene: .
J gene: TRBJ1-2
V gene: TRBV7-9
clone size: .
CDR3 protein: CASRPGLAGFDYGYTF
CDR3 DNA: TGTGCCAGCAGACCAGGGTTGGCGGGATTTGACTATGGCTACACCTTC

D gene: .
J gene: TRBJ2-5
V gene: TRBV5-1
clone size: .
CDR3 protein: CASSLIPGAQETQYF
CDR3 DNA: TGCGCCAGCAGCTTGATCCCTGGGGCCCAAGAGACCCAGTACTTC

D gene: .
J gene: TRBJ1-5
V gene: TRBV10-3
clone size: .
CDR3 protein: CAISESGGTSNQPQHF
CDR3 DNA: TGTGCCATCAGTGAGTCTGGCGGAACTAGCAATCAGCCCCAGCATTTT

D gene: TRBD1
J gene: TRBJ1-1
V gene: TRBV18
clone size: .
CDR3 protein: CASSPGQDTEAFF
CDR3 DNA: TGTGCCAGCTCACCGGGACAGGACACTGAAGCTTTCTTT

D gene: TRBD2
J gene: TRBJ2-2
V gene: TRBV4-1
clone size: .
CDR3 protein: CASSRQSSSSGRAPGELFF
CDR3 DNA: TGCGCCAGCAGCCGACAGAGTTCCTCTAGCGGGAGGGCCCCCGGGGAGCTGTTTTTT

D gene: .
J gene: TRBJ2-5
V gene: TRBV4-2
clone size: .
CDR3 protein: CASSPSQPTRAQYF
CDR3 DNA: TGTGCCAGCAGCCCTTCCCAGCCTACCCGGGCCCAGTACTTC

D gene: .
J gene: TRBJ1-4
V gene: TRBV11-2
clone size: .
CDR3 protein: CASSFGTLRNEKLFF
CDR3 DNA: TGTGCCAGCAGCTTCGGGACACTGCGTAATGAAAAACTGTTTTTT

D gene: .
J gene: TRBJ2-6
V gene: TRBV7-2
clone size: .
CDR3 protein: CASSLGGAGANVLTF
CDR3 DNA: TGTGCCAGCAGCTTAGGGGGGGCTGGGGCCAACGTCCTGACTTTC

D gene: .
J gene: TRBJ2-2
V gene: TRBV18
clone size: .
CDR3 protein: CASSPSTGIIPNTGELFF
CDR3 DNA: TGTGCCAGCTCACCATCCACAGGGATAATTCCGAACACCGGGGAGCTGTTTTTT

D gene: .
J gene: TRBJ1-4
V gene: TRBV11-2
clone size: once
CDR3 protein: CASSFTGPNEKLFF
CDR3 DNA: TGTGCCAGCAGCTTCACAGGGCCCAATGAAAAACTGTTTTTT

D gene: TRBD2
J gene: TRBJ2-1
V gene: TRBV28
clone size: .
CDR3 protein: CASSIATGTSNNEQFF
CDR3 DNA: TGTGCCAGCAGTATAGCAACCGGGACTAGTAACAATGAGCAGTTCTTC

D gene: TRBD1
J gene: TRBJ2-5
V gene: TRBV5-4
clone size: .
CDR3 protein: CASSKGQAKQETQYF
CDR3 DNA: TGTGCCAGCAGCAAGGGACAGGCTAAGCAAGAGACCCAGTACTTC

D gene: TRBD1
J gene: TRBJ2-7
V gene: TRBV7-9
clone size: .
CDR3 protein: CASSPAGTGGEQYF
CDR3 DNA: TGTGCCAGCAGCCCAGCCGGGACAGGGGGCGAGCAGTACTTC

D gene: .
J gene: TRBJ2-4
V gene: TRBV7-3
clone size: .
CDR3 protein: CASSFGLQNIQYF
CDR3 DNA: TGTGCCAGCAGCTTTGGCCTTCAAAACATTCAGTACTTC

D gene: .
J gene: TRBJ1-1
V gene: TRBV6-5
clone size: .
CDR3 protein: CASSYSSAREAFF
CDR3 DNA: TGTGCCAGCAGTTACTCGAGCGCGCGTGAAGCTTTCTTT

D gene: .
J gene: TRBJ2-7
V gene: TRBV3-1/TRBV3-2
clone size: .
CDR3 protein: CASSQRSEQYF
CDR3 DNA: TGTGCCAGCAGCCAACGTAGCGAGCAGTACTTC

D gene: TRBD2
J gene: TRBJ2-1
V gene: TRBV27
clone size: .
CDR3 protein: CASSLERLAGGRNEQFF
CDR3 DNA: TGTGCCAGCAGTCTCGAACGACTAGCGGGGGGCCGCAATGAGCAGTTCTTC

D gene: .
J gene: TRBJ2-3
V gene: TRBV7-2
clone size: .
CDR3 protein: CASSLRGGDTQYF
CDR3 DNA: TGTGCCAGCAGCTTGCGTGGCGGGGATACGCAGTATTTT

D gene: TRBD2
J gene: TRBJ2-3
V gene: TRBV18
clone size: .
CDR3 protein: CASSPRKREVTDTQYF
CDR3 DNA: TGTGCCAGCTCACCACGGAAGCGGGAGGTCACAGATACGCAGTATTTT

D gene: TRBD1
J gene: TRBJ1-1
V gene: TRBV28
clone size: .
CDR3 protein: CASTKPGTAGTEAFF
CDR3 DNA: TGTGCCAGCACCAAACCCGGGACAGCTGGAACTGAAGCTTTCTTT

D gene: .
J gene: TRBJ1-5
V gene: TRBV25-1
clone size: .
CDR3 protein: CASSPQGSNQPQHF
CDR3 DNA: TGTGCCAGCAGTCCGCAGGGAAGCAATCAGCCCCAGCATTTT

D gene: .
J gene: TRBJ2-2
V gene: TRBV3-1/TRBV3-2
clone size: .
CDR3 protein: CASSLQLNTGELFF
CDR3 DNA: TGTGCCAGCAGCCTTCAGTTGAACACCGGGGAGCTGTTTTTT

D gene: .
J gene: TRBJ2-1
V gene: TRBV4-1
clone size: few
CDR3 protein: CASSQDPTQQLGSYNEQFF
CDR3 DNA: TGCGCCAGCAGCCAAGACCCCACTCAACAGCTGGGTTCCTACAATGAGCAGTTCTTC

D gene: TRBD1
J gene: TRBJ2-5
V gene: TRBV6-6
clone size: .
CDR3 protein: CASSSEGTGNQETQYF
CDR3 DNA: TGTGCCAGCAGTTCTGAGGGGACAGGGAACCAAGAGACCCAGTACTTC

D gene: .
J gene: TRBJ1-1
V gene: TRBV7-2
clone size: medium-sized
CDR3 protein: CASSPGGGWTEAFF
CDR3 DNA: TGTGCCAGCAGCCCCGGGGGGGGTTGGACTGAAGCTTTCTTT

D gene: TRBD2
J gene: TRBJ2-5
V gene: TRBV19
clone size: .
CDR3 protein: CASRKRGGETQYF
CDR3 DNA: TGTGCCAGTAGGAAGCGGGGCGGAGAGACCCAGTACTTC

D gene: .
J gene: TRBJ2-5
V gene: TRBV7-2
clone size: .
CDR3 protein: CASSLEYAGRTQYF
CDR3 DNA: TGTGCCAGCAGCTTGGAGTACGCGGGGAGGACCCAGTACTTC

D gene: .
J gene: TRBJ1-2
V gene: TRBV12-2
clone size: .
CDR3 protein: CASRLMVQGQPVNYGYTF
CDR3 DNA: TGTGCAAGTCGCTTAATGGTTCAGGGACAGCCAGTAAACTATGGCTACACCTTC

D gene: TRBD1
J gene: TRBJ2-6
V gene: TRBV18
clone size: .
CDR3 protein: CASSPPTTGYYGANVLTF
CDR3 DNA: TGTGCCAGCTCACCACCGACGACAGGGTATTATGGGGCCAACGTCCTGACTTTC

D gene: .
J gene: TRBJ1-5
V gene: TRBV28
clone size: .
CDR3 protein: CASSAPRQPQHF
CDR3 DNA: TGTGCCAGCTCCGCCCCGCGTCAGCCCCAGCATTTT